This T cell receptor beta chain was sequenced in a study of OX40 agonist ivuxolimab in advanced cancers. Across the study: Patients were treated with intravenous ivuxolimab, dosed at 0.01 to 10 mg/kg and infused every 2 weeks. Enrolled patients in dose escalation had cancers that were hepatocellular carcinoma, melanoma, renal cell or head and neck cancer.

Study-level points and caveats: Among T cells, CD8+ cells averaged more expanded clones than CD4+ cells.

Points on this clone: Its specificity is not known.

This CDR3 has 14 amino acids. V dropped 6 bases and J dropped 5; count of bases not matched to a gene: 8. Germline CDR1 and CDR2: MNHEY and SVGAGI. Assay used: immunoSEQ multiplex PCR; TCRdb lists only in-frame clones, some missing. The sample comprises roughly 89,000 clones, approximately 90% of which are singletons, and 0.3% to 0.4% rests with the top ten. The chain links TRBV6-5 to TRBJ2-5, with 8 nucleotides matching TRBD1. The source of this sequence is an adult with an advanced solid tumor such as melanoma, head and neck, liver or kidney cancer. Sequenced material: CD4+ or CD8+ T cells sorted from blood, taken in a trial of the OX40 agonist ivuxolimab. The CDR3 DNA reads TGTGCCAGCAGCTCCCCAGGGGGCAGGGAGACCCAGTACTTC. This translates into CASSSPGGRETQYF.